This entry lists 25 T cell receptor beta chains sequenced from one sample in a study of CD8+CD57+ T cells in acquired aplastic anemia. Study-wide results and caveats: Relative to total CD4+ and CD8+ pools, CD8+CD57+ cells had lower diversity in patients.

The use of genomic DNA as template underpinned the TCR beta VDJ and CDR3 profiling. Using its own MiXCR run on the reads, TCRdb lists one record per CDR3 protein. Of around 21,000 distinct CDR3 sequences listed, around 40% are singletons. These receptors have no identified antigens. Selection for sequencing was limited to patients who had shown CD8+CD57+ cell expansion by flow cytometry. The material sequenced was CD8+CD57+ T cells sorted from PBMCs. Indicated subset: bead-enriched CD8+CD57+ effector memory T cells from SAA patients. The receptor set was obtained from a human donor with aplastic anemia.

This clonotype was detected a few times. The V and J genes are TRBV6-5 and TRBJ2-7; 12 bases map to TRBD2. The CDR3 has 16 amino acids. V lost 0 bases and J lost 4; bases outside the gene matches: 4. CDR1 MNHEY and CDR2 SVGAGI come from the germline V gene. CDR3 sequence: CASSYSASGRAYEQYF. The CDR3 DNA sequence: TGTGCCAGCAGTTACTCGGCTAGCGGGAGGGCGTACGAGCAGTACTTC.

The DNA of the CDR3 is TGTGCCAGTAGTATGTCGGGGGGGCCTGAAGAGCAGTACTTC. Protein: CASSMSGGPEEQYF. The rearrangement links TRBV19 to TRBJ2-7; 8 positions agree with TRBD2. The CDR3 spans 14 residues. The V gene's germline CDR1 is LNHDA and CDR2 SQIVND (reference sequence). Trimming cost V 3 bases and J 7 bases; bases outside gene matches: 8.

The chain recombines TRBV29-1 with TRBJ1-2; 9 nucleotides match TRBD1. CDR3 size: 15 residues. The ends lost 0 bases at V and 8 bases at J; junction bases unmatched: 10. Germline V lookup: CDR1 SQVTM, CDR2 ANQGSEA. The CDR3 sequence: CSVEDGTGWTGGYTF. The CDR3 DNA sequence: TGCAGCGTTGAAGATGGGACAGGGTGGACGGGAGGCTACACCTTC.

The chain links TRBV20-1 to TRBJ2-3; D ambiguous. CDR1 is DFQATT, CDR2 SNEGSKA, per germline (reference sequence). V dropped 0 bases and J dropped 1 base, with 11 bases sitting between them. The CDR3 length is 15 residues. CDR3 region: CSARDPRPGTDTQYF. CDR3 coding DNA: TGCAGTGCTAGAGATCCCAGGCCTGGCACAGATACGCAGTATTTT.

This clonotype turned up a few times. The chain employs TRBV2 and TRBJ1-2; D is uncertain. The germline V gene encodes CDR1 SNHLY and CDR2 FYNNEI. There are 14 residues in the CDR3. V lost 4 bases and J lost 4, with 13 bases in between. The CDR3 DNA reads TGTGCCAGCAGTGTTAGGAAGGTGGGCTATGGCTACACCTTC. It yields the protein CASSVRKVGYGYTF.

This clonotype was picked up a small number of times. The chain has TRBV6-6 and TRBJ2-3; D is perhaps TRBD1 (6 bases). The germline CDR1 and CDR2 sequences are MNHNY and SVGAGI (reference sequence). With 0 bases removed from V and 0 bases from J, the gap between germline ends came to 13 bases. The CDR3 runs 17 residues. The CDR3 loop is CASSYSNQGLSTDTQYF. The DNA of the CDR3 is TGTGCCAGCAGTTACTCGAATCAGGGGCTAAGCACAGATACGCAGTATTTT.

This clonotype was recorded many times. CDR3 sequence (DNA): TGTGCCAGCAGCGCTAAGGACTTGCCCTACAATGAGCAGTTCTTC. Its translation is CASSAKDLPYNEQFF. The chain carries TRBV7-9 and TRBJ2-1, with a tentative D call TRBD2 (5 bases). Germline CDR1 SEHNR, CDR2 FQNEAQ (reference sequence). The CDR3 contains 15 residues. Trimming took off 5 bases at V and 2 bases at J, with 13 bases between the two ends.

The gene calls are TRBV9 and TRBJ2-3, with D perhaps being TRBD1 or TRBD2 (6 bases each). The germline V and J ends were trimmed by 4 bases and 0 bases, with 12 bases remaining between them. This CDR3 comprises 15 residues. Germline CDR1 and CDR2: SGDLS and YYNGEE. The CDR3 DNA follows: TGTGCCAGCAGCCAAGGGGGGACTAGCACAGATACGCAGTATTTT. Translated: CASSQGGTSTDTQYF.

The CDR3 DNA follows: TGTGCCAGCAGACGTCGACAGGGGAGGCAGCCCCAGCATTTT. Translating gives CASRRRQGRQPQHF. The chain recombines TRBV6-5 with TRBJ1-5, with 8 bases identical to TRBD1. The CDR3 sequence is 14 residues long. Looked up from germline, CDR1 is MNHEY and CDR2 is SVGAGI. Trimming at V came to 6 bases and at J to 7 bases, leaving 8 bases not matched to a gene.

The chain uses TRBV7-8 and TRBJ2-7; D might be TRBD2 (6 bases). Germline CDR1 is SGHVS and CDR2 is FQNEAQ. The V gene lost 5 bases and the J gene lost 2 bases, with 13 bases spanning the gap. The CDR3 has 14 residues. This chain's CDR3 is CASSERLGPYEQYF. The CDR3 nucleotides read TGTGCCAGCAGCGAGCGACTAGGCCCCTACGAGCAGTACTTC.

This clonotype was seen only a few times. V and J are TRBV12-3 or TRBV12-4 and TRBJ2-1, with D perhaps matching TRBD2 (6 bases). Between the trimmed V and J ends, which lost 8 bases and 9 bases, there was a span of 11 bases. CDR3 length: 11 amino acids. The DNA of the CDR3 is TGTGCCAGCTCCAGGCGGGGTGAGCAGTTCTTC. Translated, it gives CASSRRGEQFF.

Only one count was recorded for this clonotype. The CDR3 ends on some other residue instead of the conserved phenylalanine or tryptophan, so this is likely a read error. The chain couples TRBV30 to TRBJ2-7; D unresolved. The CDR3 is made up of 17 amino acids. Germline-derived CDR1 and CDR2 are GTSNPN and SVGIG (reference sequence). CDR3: CDWSSDVCSSDTYEQYS. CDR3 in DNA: TGTGACTGGAGTTCAGACGTGTGCTCTTCCGACACCTACGAGCAGTACTCC.

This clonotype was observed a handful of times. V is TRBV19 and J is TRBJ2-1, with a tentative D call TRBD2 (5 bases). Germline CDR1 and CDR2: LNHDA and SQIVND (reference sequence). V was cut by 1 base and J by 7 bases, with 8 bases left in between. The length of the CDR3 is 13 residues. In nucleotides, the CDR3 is TGTGCCAGTAGTATAGCCCCGGGAAATGAGCAGTTCTTC. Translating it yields CASSIAPGNEQFF.

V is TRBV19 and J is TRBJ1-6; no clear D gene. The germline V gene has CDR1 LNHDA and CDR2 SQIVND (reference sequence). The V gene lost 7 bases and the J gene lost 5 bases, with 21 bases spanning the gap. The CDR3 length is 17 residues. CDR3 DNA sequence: TGTGCCAGTAAAGGGTTTTCTAGACACTCGAATAATTCACCCCTCCACTTT. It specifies CASKGFSRHSNNSPLHF. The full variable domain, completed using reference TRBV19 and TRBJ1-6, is DGGITQSPKYLFRKEGQNVTLSCEQNLNHDAMYWYRQDPGQGLRLIYYSQIVNDFQKGDIAEGYSVSREKKESFPLTVTSAQKNPTAFYLCASKGFSRHSNNSPLHFGNGTRLTVT.

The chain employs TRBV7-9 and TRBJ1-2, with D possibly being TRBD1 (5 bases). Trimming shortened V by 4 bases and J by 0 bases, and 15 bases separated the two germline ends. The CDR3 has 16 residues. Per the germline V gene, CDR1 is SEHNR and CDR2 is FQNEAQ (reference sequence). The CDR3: CASSSKRTFANYGYTF. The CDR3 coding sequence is TGTGCCAGCAGCTCAAAACGGACATTCGCTAACTATGGCTACACCTTC. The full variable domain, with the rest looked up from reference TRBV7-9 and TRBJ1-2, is DTGVSQNPRHKITKRGQNVTFRCDPISEHNRLYWYRQTLGQGPEFLTYFQNEAQLEKSRLLSDRFSAERPKGSFSTLEIQRTEQGDSAMYLCASSSKRTFANYGYTFGSGTRLTVV.

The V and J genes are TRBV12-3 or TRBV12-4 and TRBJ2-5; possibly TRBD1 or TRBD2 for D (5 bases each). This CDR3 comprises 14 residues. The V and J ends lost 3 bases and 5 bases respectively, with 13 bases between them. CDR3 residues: CASSFGAGPETQYF. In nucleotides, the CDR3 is TGTGCCAGCAGTTTCGGGGCTGGGCCGGAGACCCAGTACTTC.

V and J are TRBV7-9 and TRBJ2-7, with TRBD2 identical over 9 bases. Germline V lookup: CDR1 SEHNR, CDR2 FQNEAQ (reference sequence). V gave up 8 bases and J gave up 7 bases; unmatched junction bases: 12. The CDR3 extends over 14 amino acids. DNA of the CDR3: TGTGCCAGCGCAAAAGGGGCGGGGGGGCTTGAGCAGTACTTC. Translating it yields CASAKGAGGLEQYF. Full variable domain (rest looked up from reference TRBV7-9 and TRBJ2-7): DTGVSQNPRHKITKRGQNVTFRCDPISEHNRLYWYRQTLGQGPEFLTYFQNEAQLEKSRLLSDRFSAERPKGSFSTLEIQRTEQGDSAMYLCASAKGAGGLEQYFGPGTRLTVT.

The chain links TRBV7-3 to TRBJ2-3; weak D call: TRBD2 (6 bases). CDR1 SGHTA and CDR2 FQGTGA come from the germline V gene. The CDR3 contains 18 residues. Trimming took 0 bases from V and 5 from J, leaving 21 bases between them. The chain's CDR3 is CASSLTGTGLAGGDTQYF. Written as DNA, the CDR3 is TGTGCCAGCAGCTTAACAGGGACTGGACTCGCCGGAGGAGATACGCAGTATTTT. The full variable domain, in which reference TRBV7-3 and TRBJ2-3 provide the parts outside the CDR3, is GAGVSQTPSNKVTEKGKYVELRCDPISGHTALYWYRQSLGQGPEFLIYFQGTGAADDSGLPNDRFFAVRPEGSVSTLKIQRTERGDSAVYLCASSLTGTGLAGGDTQYFGPGTRLTVL.

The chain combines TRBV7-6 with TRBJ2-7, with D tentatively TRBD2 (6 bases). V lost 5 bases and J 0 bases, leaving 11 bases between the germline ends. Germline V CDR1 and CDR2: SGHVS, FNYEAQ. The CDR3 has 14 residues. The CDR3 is CASSLDGSSYEQYF. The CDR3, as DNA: TGTGCCAGCAGCCTAGACGGGAGCTCCTACGAGCAGTACTTC.

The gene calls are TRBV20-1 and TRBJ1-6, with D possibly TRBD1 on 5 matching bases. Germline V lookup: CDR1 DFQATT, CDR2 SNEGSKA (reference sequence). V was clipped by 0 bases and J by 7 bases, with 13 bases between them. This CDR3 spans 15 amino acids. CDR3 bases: TGCAGTGCTAGAGAGACGGGGCCAGTAAATTCACCCCTCCACTTT. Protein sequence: CSARETGPVNSPLHF.

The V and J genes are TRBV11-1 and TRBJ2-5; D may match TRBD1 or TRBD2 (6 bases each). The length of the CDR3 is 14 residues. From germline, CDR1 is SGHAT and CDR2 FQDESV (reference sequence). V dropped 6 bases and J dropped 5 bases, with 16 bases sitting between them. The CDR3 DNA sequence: TGTGCCAGCAGTAGCGGTCAGGGGTGGGAGACCCAGTACTTC. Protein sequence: CASSSGQGWETQYF.

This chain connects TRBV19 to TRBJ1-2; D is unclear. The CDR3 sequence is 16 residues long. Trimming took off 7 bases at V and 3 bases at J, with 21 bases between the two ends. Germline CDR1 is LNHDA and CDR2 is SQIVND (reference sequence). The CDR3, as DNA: TGTGCCAGTACCCCCTCCCCAGGTTCTCCGGACTATGGCTACACCTTC. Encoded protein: CASTPSPGSPDYGYTF.

The CDR3 is CASRGDWLQYF. Written as DNA, the CDR3 is TGCGCCAGCAGGGGAGATTGGTTGCAGTACTTC. The J gene is TRBJ2-7, the V gene TRBV5-1; D is perhaps TRBD2 (5 bases). Germline V gene lookup returns CDR1 SGHRS and CDR2 YFSETQ. CDR3 length equals 11 residues. V lost 5 bases, J lost 9 bases, and 12 bases lay in between. Based on the CDR3 plus reference TRBV5-1 and TRBJ2-7, the full variable domain is KAGVTQTPRYLIKTRGQQVTLSCSPISGHRSVSWYQQTPGQGLQFLFEYFSETQRNKGNFPGRFSGRQFSNSRSEMNVSTLELGDSALYLCASRGDWLQYFGPGTRLTVT.

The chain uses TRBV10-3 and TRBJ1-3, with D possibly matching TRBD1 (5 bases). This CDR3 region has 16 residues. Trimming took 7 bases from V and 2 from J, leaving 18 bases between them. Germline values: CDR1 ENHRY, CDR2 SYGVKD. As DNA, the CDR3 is TGTGCCATCACACCCAGCCCAGGGAGTCCTGGAAACACCATATATTTT. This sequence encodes CAITPSPGSPGNTIYF.

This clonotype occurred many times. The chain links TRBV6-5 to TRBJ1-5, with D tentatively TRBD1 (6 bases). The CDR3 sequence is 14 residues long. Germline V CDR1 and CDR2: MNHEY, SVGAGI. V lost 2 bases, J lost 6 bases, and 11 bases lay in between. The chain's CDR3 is CASSYGGAGQPQHF. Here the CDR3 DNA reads TGTGCCAGCAGTTACGGGGGCGCGGGTCAGCCCCAGCATTTT.